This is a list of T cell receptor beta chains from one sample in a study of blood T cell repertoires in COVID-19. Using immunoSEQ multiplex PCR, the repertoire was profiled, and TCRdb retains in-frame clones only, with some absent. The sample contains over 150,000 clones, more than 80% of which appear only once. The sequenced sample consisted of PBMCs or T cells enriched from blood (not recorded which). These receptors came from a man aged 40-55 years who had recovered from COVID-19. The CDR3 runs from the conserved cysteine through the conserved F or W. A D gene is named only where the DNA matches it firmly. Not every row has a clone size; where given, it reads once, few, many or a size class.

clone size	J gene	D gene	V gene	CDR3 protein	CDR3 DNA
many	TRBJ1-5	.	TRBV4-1	CASSQAVFQPQHF	TGCGCCAGCAGCCAAGCGGTGTTCCAGCCCCAGCATTTT
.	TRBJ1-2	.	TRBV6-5	CASSQSREYGYTF	TGTGCCAGCAGTCAAAGCAGGGAATATGGCTACACCTTC
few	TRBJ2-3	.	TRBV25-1	CASLSGRGTQYF	TGTGCCAGCCTCTCGGGTCGAGGTACGCAGTATTTT
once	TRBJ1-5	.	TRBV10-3	CAIRKEGRGDQPQHF	TGTGCCATCAGAAAAGAGGGACGCGGGGATCAGCCCCAGCATTTT
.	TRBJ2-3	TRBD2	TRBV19	CASTPIGTSGIISTDTQYF	TGTGCCAGTACTCCAATCGGGACTAGCGGAATTATTAGCACAGATACGCAGTATTTT
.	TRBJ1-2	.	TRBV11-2	CASSLRGSGGYTF	TGTGCCAGCAGCTTAAGGGGTTCGGGTGGCTACACCTTC
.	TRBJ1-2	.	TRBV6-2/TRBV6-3	CASSYSPGDPYGYTF	TGTGCCAGCAGTTACTCCCCGGGGGACCCCTATGGCTACACCTTC
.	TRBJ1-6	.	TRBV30	CAWRLGGSSYNSPLHF	TGTGCCTGGAGATTGGGAGGGAGCTCCTATAATTCACCCCTCCACTTT
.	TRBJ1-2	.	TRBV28	CASSSHFSPGLGGYTF	TGTGCCAGCAGTTCCCACTTCTCCCCCGGACTAGGTGGCTACACCTTC
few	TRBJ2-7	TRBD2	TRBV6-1	CASSELAGSSYEQYF	TGTGCCAGCAGTGAACTAGCGGGGAGCTCCTACGAGCAGTACTTC
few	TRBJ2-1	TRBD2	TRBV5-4	CASRHRGGPSDEQFF	TGTGCCAGCAGACACCGGGGAGGGCCTAGCGATGAGCAGTTCTTC
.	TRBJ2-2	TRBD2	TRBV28	CASSWSGGTNTGELFF	TGTGCCAGCAGTTGGTCCGGGGGGACGAACACCGGGGAGCTGTTTTTT
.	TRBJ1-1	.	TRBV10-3	CAISENPQGLVEAFF	TGTGCCATCAGTGAGAATCCACAGGGATTAGTGGAAGCTTTCTTT
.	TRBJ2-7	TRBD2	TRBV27	CASSLSGQLAGFSYEQYF	TGTGCCAGCAGTCTTAGTGGCCAACTAGCGGGCTTCTCCTACGAGCAGTACTTC
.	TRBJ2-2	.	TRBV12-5	CASGSPGAGELFF	TGTGCTAGTGGTTCCCCGGGGGCCGGGGAGCTGTTTTTT
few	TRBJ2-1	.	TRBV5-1	CASSSGTLRNEQFF	TGCGCCAGCAGCTCTGGGACTCTTCGAAATGAGCAGTTCTTC
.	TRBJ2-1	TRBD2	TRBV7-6	CASSPRSSGGNEQFF	TGTGCCAGCAGCCCACGGTCTAGCGGGGGCAATGAGCAGTTCTTC
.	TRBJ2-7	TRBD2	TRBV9	CASSGGLAGWEQYF	TGTGCCAGCAGCGGCGGACTAGCTGGGTGGGAGCAGTACTTC
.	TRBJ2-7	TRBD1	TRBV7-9	CASSSAGTGLHEQYF	TGTGCCAGCAGCTCCGCCGGGACAGGGTTGCACGAGCAGTACTTC
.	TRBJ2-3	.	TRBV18	CASSPRQVSTDTQYF	TGTGCCAGCTCACCACGGCAGGTCAGCACAGATACGCAGTATTTT
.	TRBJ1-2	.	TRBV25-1	CASSRPGGFLGYTF	TGTGCCAGCAGTCGGCCGGGGGGATTTCTTGGCTACACCTTC
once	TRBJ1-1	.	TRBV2	CASNLYMNTEAFF	TGTGCCAGCAATCTTTACATGAACACTGAAGCTTTCTTT
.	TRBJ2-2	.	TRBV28	CASTRLGTVSGELFF	TGTGCCAGCACCCGGTTGGGCACAGTTTCGGGGGAGCTGTTTTTT
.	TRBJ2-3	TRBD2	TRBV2	CASVPRGAGATDTQYF	TGTGCCAGTGTCCCTCGTGGAGCGGGAGCCACAGATACGCAGTATTTT
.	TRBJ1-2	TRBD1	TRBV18	CASSPSGGTNYGYTF	TGTGCCAGCTCACCTTCAGGGGGGACTAACTATGGCTACACCTTC
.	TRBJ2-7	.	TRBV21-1	CASNPRPASGNYEQYF	TGTGCCAGCAATCCCAGGCCGGCTAGCGGGAACTACGAGCAGTACTTC
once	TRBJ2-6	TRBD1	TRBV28	CASSFPQGDGANVLTF	TGTGCCAGCAGTTTTCCACAGGGGGACGGGGCCAACGTCCTGACTTTC
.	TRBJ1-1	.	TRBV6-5	CASEVRGEAFF	TGTGCCAGTGAGGTCCGGGGGGAAGCTTTCTTT
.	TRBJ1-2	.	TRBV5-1	CASSLEPGGGLYGYTF	TGCGCCAGCAGCTTGGAGCCTGGGGGAGGGCTATATGGCTACACCTTC
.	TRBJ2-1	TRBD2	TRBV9	CASSDAGGSTFDEQFF	TGTGCCAGCAGCGACGCGGGCGGGAGTACGTTCGATGAGCAGTTCTTC
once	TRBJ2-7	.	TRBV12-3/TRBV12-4	CASGLGGSYEQYF	TGTGCCAGCGGACTAGGGGGATCCTACGAGCAGTACTTC
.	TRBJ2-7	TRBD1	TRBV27	CASSPGQGVAYEQYF	TGTGCCAGCAGTCCCGGACAGGGTGTTGCCTACGAGCAGTACTTC
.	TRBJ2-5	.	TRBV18	CASSPKGLQETQYF	TGTGCCAGCTCACCGAAGGGACTTCAAGAGACCCAGTACTTC
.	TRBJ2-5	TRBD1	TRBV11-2	CASKVRGQQETQYF	TGTGCCAGCAAGGTTCGGGGACAGCAAGAGACCCAGTACTTC
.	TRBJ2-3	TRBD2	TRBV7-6	CASSSGGLAGLDTQYF	TGTGCCAGCAGCTCTGGAGGCTTAGCGGGCTTAGATACGCAGTATTTT
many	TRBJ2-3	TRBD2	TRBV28	CASALAGDRTDTQYF	TGTGCCAGTGCTCTAGCGGGAGATCGCACAGATACGCAGTATTTT
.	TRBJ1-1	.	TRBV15	CATIPGGRALRNTEAFF	TGTGCCACCATCCCCGGGGGACGTGCCCTCAGGAACACTGAAGCTTTCTTT
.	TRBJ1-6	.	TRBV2	CASRGEGIDNSPLHF	TGTGCCAGCAGGGGGGAGGGGATCGATAATTCACCCCTCCACTTT
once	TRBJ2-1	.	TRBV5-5	CASSPGTSFVNEQFF	TGTGCCAGCAGCCCGGGGACATCCTTTGTGAATGAGCAGTTCTTC
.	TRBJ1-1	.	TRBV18	CASSPLPQMNTEAFF	TGTGCCAGCTCACCATTGCCTCAGATGAACACTGAAGCTTTCTTT
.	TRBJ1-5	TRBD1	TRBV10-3	CAIGRDRDNQPQHF	TGTGCCATCGGGAGGGACAGGGATAATCAGCCCCAGCATTTT
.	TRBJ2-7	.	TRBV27	CASSLSGGPYEQYF	TGTGCCAGCAGTTTAAGCGGCGGACCCTACGAGCAGTACTTC
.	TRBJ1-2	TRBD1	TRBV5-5	CASSLRTGGGGYTF	TGTGCCAGCAGCTTGCGCACAGGGGGCGGTGGCTACACCTTC
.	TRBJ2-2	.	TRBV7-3	CASSLFRDRELFF	TGTGCCAGCAGCTTGTTCAGGGACAGGGAGCTGTTTTTT
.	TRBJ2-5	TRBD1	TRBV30	CAWRGTGPARQYF	TGTGCCTGGAGGGGGACAGGGCCGGCGCGCCAGTACTTC
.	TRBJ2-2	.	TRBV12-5	CASGLGGVNTGELFF	TGTGCTAGTGGTTTGGGCGGGGTTAACACCGGGGAGCTGTTTTTT
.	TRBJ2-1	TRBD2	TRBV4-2	CASSQDPLTSGTSYNEQFF	TGTGCCAGCAGCCAAGACCCCCTTACTAGCGGGACCTCCTACAATGAGCAGTTCTTC
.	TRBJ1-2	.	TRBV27	CASSLTGWESYTF	TGTGCCAGCAGTCTTACAGGGTGGGAGAGCTACACCTTC
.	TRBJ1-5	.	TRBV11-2	CASSLDNNQPQHF	TGTGCCAGCAGCTTAGACAACAATCAGCCCCAGCATTTT